Here is one T cell receptor beta chain with its context. Within the sample, other DNA sequences also encode this same CDR3. V was pared by 0 bases and J by 0 bases, with 5 bases between. This CDR3 has 15 amino acids. Germline CDR1 and CDR2: SEHNR and FQNEAQ (reference sequence). Sequenced material consisted of expressed TCRB transcripts (all of the isolated RNA was reverse transcribed). The table came from immunoSEQ multiplex PCR; TCRdb's copy has only in-frame clones and leaves some out. The sample holds some 900,000 clones, 15% to 20% seen once. The data stem from a study of beta chain features in type 1 diabetes.

The receptor's source is a woman between 18 and 29 years old in good health. Sequencing was done on a sample of naive CD4+ T cells from blood. V gene TRBV7-9 combines with J gene TRBJ2-2; D uncertain. This CDR3 reads CASSLAGTNTGELFF. The CDR3 nucleotides are TGTGCCAGCAGCTTAGCGGGGACGAACACCGGGGAGCTGTTTTTT.